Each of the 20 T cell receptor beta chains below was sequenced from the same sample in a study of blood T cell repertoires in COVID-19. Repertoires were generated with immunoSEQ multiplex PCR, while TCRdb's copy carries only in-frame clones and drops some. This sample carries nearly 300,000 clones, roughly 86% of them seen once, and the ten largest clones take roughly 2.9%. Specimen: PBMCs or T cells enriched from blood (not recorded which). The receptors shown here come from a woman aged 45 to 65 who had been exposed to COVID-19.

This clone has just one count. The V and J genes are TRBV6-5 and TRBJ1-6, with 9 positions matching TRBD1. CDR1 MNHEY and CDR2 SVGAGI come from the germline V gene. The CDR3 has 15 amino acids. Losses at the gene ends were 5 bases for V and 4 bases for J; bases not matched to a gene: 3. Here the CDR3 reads CASSPTGGYNSPLHF. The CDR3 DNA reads TGTGCCAGCAGTCCGACAGGGGGGTATAATTCACCCCTCCACTTT.

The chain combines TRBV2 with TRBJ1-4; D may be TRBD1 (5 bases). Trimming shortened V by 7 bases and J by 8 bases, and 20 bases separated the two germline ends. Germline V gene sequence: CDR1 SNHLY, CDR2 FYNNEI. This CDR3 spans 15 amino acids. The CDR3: CASTVATAGREKLFF. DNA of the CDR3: TGTGCCAGCACGGTCGCGACAGCAGGACGCGAAAAACTGTTTTTT.

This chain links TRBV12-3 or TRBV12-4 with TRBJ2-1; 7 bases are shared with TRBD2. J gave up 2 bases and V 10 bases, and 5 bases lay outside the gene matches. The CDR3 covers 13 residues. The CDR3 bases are TGTGCCACCAAGGCGGGGGCCTACAATGAGCAGTTCTTC. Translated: CATKAGAYNEQFF.

This CDR3 reads CASSNDRVTYEQYF. The DNA for the CDR3 is TGTGCCAGCAGCAATGACAGGGTGACCTACGAGCAGTACTTC. V and J are TRBV21-1 and TRBJ2-7; the table's D call, TRBD1, was not checked against the DNA. TRBV21-1 is annotated as a pseudogene. The CDR3 sequence is 14 residues long.

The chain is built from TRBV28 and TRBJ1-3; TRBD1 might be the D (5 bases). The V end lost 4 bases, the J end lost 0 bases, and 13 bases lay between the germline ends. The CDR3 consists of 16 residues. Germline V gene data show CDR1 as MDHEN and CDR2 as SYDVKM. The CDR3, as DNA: TGTGCCAGCAGTTGGGACTGGGGAAGCTCTGGAAACACCATATATTTT. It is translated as CASSWDWGSSGNTIYF.

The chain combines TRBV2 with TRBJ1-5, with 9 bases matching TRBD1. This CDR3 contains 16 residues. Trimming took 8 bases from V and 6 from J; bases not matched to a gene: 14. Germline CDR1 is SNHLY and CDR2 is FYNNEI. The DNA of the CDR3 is TGTGCCAGCCGTCAGCAGGCGGGACAGGGCATTCAGCCCCAGCATTTT. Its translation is CASRQQAGQGIQPQHF.

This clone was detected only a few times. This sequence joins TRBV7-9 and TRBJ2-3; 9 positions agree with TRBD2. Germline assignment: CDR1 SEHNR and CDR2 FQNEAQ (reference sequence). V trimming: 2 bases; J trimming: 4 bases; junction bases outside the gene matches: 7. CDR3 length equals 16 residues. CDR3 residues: CASSLKGGGAPDTQYF. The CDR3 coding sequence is TGTGCCAGCAGCTTAAAAGGCGGGGGGGCCCCAGATACGCAGTATTTT.

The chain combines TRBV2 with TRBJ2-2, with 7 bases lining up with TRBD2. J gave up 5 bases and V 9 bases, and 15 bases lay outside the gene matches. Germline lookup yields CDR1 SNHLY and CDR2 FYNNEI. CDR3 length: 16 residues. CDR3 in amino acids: CARGPYGGTGTGELFF. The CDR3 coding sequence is TGTGCCAGGGGCCCCTACGGGGGGACTGGGACCGGGGAGCTGTTTTTT.

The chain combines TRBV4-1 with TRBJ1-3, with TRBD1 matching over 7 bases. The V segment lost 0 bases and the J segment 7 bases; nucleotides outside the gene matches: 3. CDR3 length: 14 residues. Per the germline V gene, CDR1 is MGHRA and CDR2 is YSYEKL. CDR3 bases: TGCGCCAGCAGCCAAGACAGGGGGGCGAACACCATATATTTT. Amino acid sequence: CASSQDRGANTIYF.

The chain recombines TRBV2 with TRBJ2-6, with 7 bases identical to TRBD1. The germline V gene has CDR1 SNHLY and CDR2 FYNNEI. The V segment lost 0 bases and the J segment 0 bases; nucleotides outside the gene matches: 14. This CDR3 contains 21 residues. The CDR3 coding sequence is TGTGCCAGCAGTGAAGCGTATTTCATGGGACAGCGACACTCTGGGGCCAACGTCCTGACTTTC. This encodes CASSEAYFMGQRHSGANVLTF.

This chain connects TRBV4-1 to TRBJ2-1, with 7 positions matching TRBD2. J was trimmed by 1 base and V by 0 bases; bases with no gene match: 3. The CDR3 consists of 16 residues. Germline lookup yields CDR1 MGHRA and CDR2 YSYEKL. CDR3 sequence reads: CASSQEERGSYNEQFF. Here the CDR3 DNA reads TGCGCCAGCAGCCAAGAGGAGCGGGGATCCTACAATGAGCAGTTCTTC.

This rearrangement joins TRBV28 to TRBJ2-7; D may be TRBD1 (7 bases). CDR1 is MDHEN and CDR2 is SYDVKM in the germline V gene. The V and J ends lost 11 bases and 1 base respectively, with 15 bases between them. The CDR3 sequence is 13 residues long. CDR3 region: CAAGQGGSYEQYF. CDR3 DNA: TGTGCCGCTGGGCAGGGGGGATCCTACGAGCAGTACTTC.

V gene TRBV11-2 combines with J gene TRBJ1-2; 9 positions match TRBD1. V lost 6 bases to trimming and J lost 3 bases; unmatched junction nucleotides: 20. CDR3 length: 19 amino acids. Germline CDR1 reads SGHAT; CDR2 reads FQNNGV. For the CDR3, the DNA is TGTGCCAGCAGAACCCCCTACAGGGGGCGGTGGAATTTAGACTATGGCTACACCTTC. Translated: CASRTPYRGRWNLDYGYTF.

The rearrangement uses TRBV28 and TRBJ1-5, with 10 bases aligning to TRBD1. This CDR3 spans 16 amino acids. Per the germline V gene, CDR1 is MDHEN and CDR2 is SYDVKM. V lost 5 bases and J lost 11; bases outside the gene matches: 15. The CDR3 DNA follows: TGTGCCAGCAGTCCCCGAGGGACAGGGGCTGGTGGGGCCCAGCATTTT. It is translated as CASSPRGTGAGGAQHF.

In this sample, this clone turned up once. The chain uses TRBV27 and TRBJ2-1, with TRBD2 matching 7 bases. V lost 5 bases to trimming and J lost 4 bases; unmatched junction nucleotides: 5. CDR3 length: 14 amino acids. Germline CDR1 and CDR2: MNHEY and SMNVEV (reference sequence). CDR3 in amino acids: CASSLGLDYNEQFF. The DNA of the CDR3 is TGTGCCAGCAGTCTAGGACTAGATTACAATGAGCAGTTCTTC.

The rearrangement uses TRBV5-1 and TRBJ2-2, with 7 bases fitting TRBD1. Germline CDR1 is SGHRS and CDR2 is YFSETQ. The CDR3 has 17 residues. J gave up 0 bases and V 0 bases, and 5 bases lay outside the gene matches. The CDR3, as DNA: TGCGCCAGCAGCTTGGGGTACAGGGGCCCGAACACCGGGGAGCTGTTTTTT. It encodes CASSLGYRGPNTGELFF. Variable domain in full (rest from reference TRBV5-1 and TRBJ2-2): KAGVTQTPRYLIKTRGQQVTLSCSPISGHRSVSWYQQTPGQGLQFLFEYFSETQRNKGNFPGRFSGRQFSNSRSEMNVSTLELGDSALYLCASSLGYRGPNTGELFFGEGSRLTVL.

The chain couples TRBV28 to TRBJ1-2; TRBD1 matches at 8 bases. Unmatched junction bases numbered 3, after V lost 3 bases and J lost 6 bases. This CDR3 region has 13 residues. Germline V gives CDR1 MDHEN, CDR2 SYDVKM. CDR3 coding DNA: TGTGCCAGCAGTTTTGACAGGGGCCATGGCTACACCTTC. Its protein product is CASSFDRGHGYTF.

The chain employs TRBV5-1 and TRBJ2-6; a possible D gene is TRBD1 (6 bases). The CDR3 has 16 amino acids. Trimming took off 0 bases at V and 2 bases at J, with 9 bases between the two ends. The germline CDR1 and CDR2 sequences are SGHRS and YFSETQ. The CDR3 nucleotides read TGCGCCAGCAGCTTGGGGTCAGGGGCTGGGGCCAACGTCCTGACTTTC. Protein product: CASSLGSGAGANVLTF.

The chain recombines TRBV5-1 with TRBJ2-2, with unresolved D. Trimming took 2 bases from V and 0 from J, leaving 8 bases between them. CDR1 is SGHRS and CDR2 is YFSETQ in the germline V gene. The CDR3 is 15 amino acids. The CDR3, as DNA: TGCGCCAGCAGCTTTGGCGGCACGAACACCGGGGAGCTGTTTTTT. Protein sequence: CASSFGGTNTGELFF.

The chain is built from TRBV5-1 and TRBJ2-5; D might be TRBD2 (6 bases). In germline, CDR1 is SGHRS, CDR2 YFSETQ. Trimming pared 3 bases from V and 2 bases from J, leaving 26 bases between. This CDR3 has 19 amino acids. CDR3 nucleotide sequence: TGCGCCAGCAGCTCTAAGACTAGTTCACATGCGGGCCTTCAAGAGACCCAGTACTTC. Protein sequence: CASSSKTSSHAGLQETQYF.